What follows are 22 T cell receptor beta chains derived from one specimen sequenced in a study of blood T cell repertoires in COVID-19. Only in-frame clones appear in the TCRdb table, and some are missing; sequencing was by immunoSEQ multiplex PCR. The table includes roughly 100,000 clones, about 91% detected once. Sequenced material: peripheral blood. Receptors were obtained from a man between 18 and 35 years old with acute or convalescent COVID-19.

The chain uses TRBV4-1 and TRBJ1-1; no clear D gene. V lost 1 base and J 1 base, leaving 10 bases between the germline ends. CDR1 and CDR2 (germline): MGHRA, YSYEKL. The CDR3 is 15 amino acids. The CDR3 bases are TGCGCCAGCAGCCAAGTAGAGCTAACGAACACTGAAGCTTTCTTT. Protein sequence: CASSQVELTNTEAFF.

V usage is TRBV6-6 and J usage is TRBJ2-4, with a weak D call TRBD2 (7 bases). Germline V gene lookup returns CDR1 MNHNY and CDR2 SVGAGI (reference sequence). The V gene lost 5 bases and the J gene lost 1 base, with 18 bases spanning the gap. This CDR3 has 17 residues. In DNA form, the CDR3 reads TGTGCCAGCAGTCCCCGACAAGGGGGGGAGGCCAAAAACATTCAGTACTTC. This gives the protein CASSPRQGGEAKNIQYF.

V usage is TRBV18 and J usage is TRBJ2-2; 7 bases are a match to TRBD2. The CDR3 has 16 amino acids. Germline CDR1 KGHSH, CDR2 LQKENI. Unmatched junction bases numbered 8, after V lost 3 bases and J lost 4 bases. For the CDR3, the DNA is TGTGCCAGCTCACCGCGACTAGCCCCCGTCACCGGGGAGCTGTTTTTT. Encoded protein: CASSPRLAPVTGELFF.

The chain employs TRBV12-3 or TRBV12-4 and TRBJ1-1; D perhaps matches TRBD1 (6 bases). V was pared by 4 bases and J by 5 bases, with 11 bases between. The CDR3 runs 13 residues. The CDR3 DNA sequence: TGTGCCAGCAGTTCTTACAGGGATACTGAAGCTTTCTTT. Translated: CASSSYRDTEAFF.

The sample holds a few counts of this clone. The chain is built from TRBV5-1 and TRBJ1-2; D is possibly TRBD1 (5 bases). This CDR3 spans 13 amino acids. The ends were cut back, 4 bases at V and 8 bases at J, with 15 bases in the middle. Germline V CDR1 and CDR2: SGHRS, YFSETQ. The CDR3: CASSPGGQGGYTF. The CDR3 nucleotides are TGCGCCAGCAGCCCTGGCGGACAAGGCGGCTACACCTTC.

V usage is TRBV7-6 and J usage is TRBJ2-3; the D is unclear. V lost 4 bases and J 2 bases, leaving 10 bases between the germline ends. The length of the CDR3 is 14 residues. In germline, CDR1 is SGHVS, CDR2 FNYEAQ. The CDR3 is CASSSLSNTDTQYF. In nucleotides, the CDR3 is TGTGCCAGCAGCTCTCTCAGTAACACAGATACGCAGTATTTT.

This clone is a singleton in its sample. The J gene is TRBJ1-1, the V gene TRBV20-1; tentative D call: TRBD1 (6 bases). Trimming cost V 5 bases and J 6 bases, with 10 bases left between them. This CDR3 has 11 residues. Germline-derived CDR1 and CDR2 are DFQATT and SNEGSKA (reference sequence). The CDR3 protein is CSAPGVAEAFF. CDR3 coding DNA: TGCAGTGCTCCAGGGGTGGCTGAAGCTTTCTTT.

The chain recombines TRBV18 with TRBJ2-5; 8 bases line up with TRBD2. V shed 4 bases and J 4 bases; nucleotides not matched to a gene: 14. The CDR3 covers 17 residues. CDR1 KGHSH and CDR2 LQKENI come from the germline V gene. CDR3 bases: TGTGCCAGCTCACTCAGGTCGGTTGGGCTAGCGGGAGAGACCCAGTACTTC. It encodes CASSLRSVGLAGETQYF.

This clone was counted only a few times. The chain employs TRBV2 and TRBJ2-7, with TRBD1 as a possible D gene (5 bases). Germline assignment: CDR1 SNHLY and CDR2 FYNNEI. Trimming took off 6 bases at V and 3 bases at J, with 15 bases between the two ends. The CDR3 has 14 residues. CDR3 in amino acids: CASRDNRLNYEQYF. The CDR3 DNA reads TGTGCCAGCAGAGATAACAGGCTCAACTACGAGCAGTACTTC.

The chain combines TRBV5-1 with TRBJ1-5; 8 bases are shared with TRBD1. This CDR3 has 15 residues. Germline loops: CDR1 SGHRS, CDR2 YFSETQ. After removal of 5 bases from V and 5 bases from J, the junction contained 9 bases not matched to a gene. The CDR3 nucleotides are TGCGCCAGCAGTTTGAGCACAGGGGGATATCAGCCCCAGCATTTT. Translation gives CASSLSTGGYQPQHF.

This chain connects TRBV19 to TRBJ1-5; TRBD1 matches at 7 bases. V lost 7 bases and J lost 5; bases outside the gene matches: 11. The CDR3 is made up of 15 amino acids. CDR1 is LNHDA, CDR2 SQIVND, per germline (reference sequence). The CDR3 region has the DNA TGTGCCAGTACCCCCGACAGGGTGGGCTATCAGCCCCAGCATTTT. Translation: CASTPDRVGYQPQHF.

This chain links TRBV9 with TRBJ1-2; no clear D. The germline CDR1 and CDR2 sequences are SGDLS and YYNGEE. Trimming stripped 5 bases from V and 4 bases from J, with 9 bases between. The CDR3 is 12 residues long. Written as DNA, the CDR3 is TGTGCCAGCAGGCGAGGAGTCTATGGCTACACCTTC. Protein sequence: CASRRGVYGYTF.

This chain links TRBV29-1 with TRBJ1-1; a weak D match, TRBD1 (5 bases). CDR3 length equals 13 residues. Germline V gene lookup returns CDR1 SQVTM and CDR2 ANQGSEA. The V gene lost 6 bases and the J gene lost 3 bases, with 14 bases spanning the gap. The CDR3 coding sequence is TGCAGCGTCCTTCGGGGGGGGGACACTGAAGCTTTCTTT. As protein: CSVLRGGDTEAFF. Complete variable domain (other parts from reference TRBV29-1 and TRBJ1-1): SAVISQKPSRDICQRGTSLTIQCQVDSQVTMMFWYRQQPGQSLTLIATANQGSEATYESGFVIDKFPISRPNLTFSTLTVSNMSPEDSSIYLCSVLRGGDTEAFFGQGTRLTVV.

The chain joins TRBV24-1 to TRBJ2-1; D is unresolved. Trimming shortened V by 0 bases and J by 5 bases, and 7 bases separated the two germline ends. Germline V gene sequence: CDR1 KGHDR, CDR2 SFDVKD. CDR3 size: 14 residues. The CDR3 loop reads CATSDLAGDNEQFF. The CDR3 DNA is TGTGCCACCAGTGATTTGGCAGGCGACAATGAGCAGTTCTTC.

The chain is built from TRBV6-6 and TRBJ1-2; possibly TRBD1 for D (5 bases). V was pared by 6 bases and J by 2 bases, with 16 bases between. Germline V gene data show CDR1 as MNHNY and CDR2 as SVGAGI (reference sequence). The CDR3 sequence is 15 residues long. CDR3 in amino acids: CASSSGQPVNYGYTF. The CDR3 DNA is TGTGCCAGCAGCTCCGGACAACCGGTAAACTATGGCTACACCTTC.

The V call is TRBV25-1, the J call TRBJ1-4, with TRBD1 as a possible D gene (6 bases). Per the germline V gene, CDR1 is MGHDK and CDR2 is SYGVNS. The CDR3 consists of 16 residues. Trimming left V 6 bases short and J 5 bases short, with 19 bases between. CDR3 nucleotide sequence: TGTGCCAGCAGCCTGGATGGAACAGGGTTGAATGAAAAACTGTTTTTT. Protein product: CASSLDGTGLNEKLFF.

The chain employs TRBV19 and TRBJ2-1; D possibly corresponds to TRBD2 (6 bases). The V gene's germline CDR1 is LNHDA and CDR2 SQIVND (reference sequence). The germline V and J ends were trimmed by 5 bases and 0 bases, with 14 bases remaining between them. This CDR3 is 16 amino acids long. CDR3 sequence (DNA): TGTGCCAGTAGTGGGGGGAGCCCTTACTCCTACAATGAGCAGTTCTTC. This codes for CASSGGSPYSYNEQFF.

This clone has just one count. V gene TRBV5-1 combines with J gene TRBJ1-5; D may be TRBD1 (6 bases). The germline V gene has CDR1 SGHRS and CDR2 YFSETQ. CDR3 length: 14 amino acids. Trimming shortened V by 0 bases and J by 8 bases, and 12 bases separated the two germline ends. CDR3 sequence reads: CASSLGQVGEPQHF. In DNA, the CDR3 is TGCGCCAGCAGCTTGGGACAGGTAGGCGAGCCCCAGCATTTT.

CDR3 DNA sequence: TGTGCCAGCAGCCGGGGACAGGGGGGCTACGAGCAGTACTTC. Its translation: CASSRGQGGYEQYF. The rearrangement joins TRBV7-9 to TRBJ2-7; 11 nucleotides agree with TRBD1. The CDR3 has 14 amino acids. J was trimmed by 3 bases and V by 5 bases; bases with no gene match: 3. Germline-derived CDR1 and CDR2 are SEHNR and FQNEAQ (reference sequence).

The DNA of the CDR3 is TGTGCCAGCAGCCGACAGGGCACAAGCTACGAGCAGTACTTC. This sequence encodes CASSRQGTSYEQYF. The V and J genes are TRBV3-1 (or the pseudogene TRBV3-2) and TRBJ2-7; 7 positions match TRBD1. Germline trimming cut 4 bases from V and 3 bases from J; bases unmatched to any gene: 6. The CDR3 has 14 residues. Germline V gives CDR1 LGHDT, CDR2 YNNKEL (reference sequence).

This chain connects TRBV10-1 to TRBJ2-3, with 9 bases identical to TRBD1. The CDR3 length is 14 residues. The trim removed 4 bases at V and 8 bases at J, leaving 7 bases unmatched. Germline assignment: CDR1 WNHNN and CDR2 SYGVQD (reference sequence). The CDR3 is CASSGGQGGVTQYF. The CDR3 DNA sequence: TGCGCCAGCAGTGGGGGACAGGGAGGAGTTACGCAGTATTTT.

V and J are TRBV11-3 and TRBJ2-1; a weak D match, TRBD2 (7 bases). The V gene's germline CDR1 is SGHNT and CDR2 YENEEA. The V end was cut by 5 bases, the J end by 8 bases, with 19 bases between. There are 15 residues in the CDR3. The CDR3 sequence: CASSRRGGGGDEQFF. As DNA, the CDR3 is TGTGCCAGCAGCCGACGTGGCGGGGGCGGCGATGAGCAGTTCTTC. The full variable domain, in which reference TRBV11-3 and TRBJ2-1 provide the parts outside the CDR3, is EAGVVQSPRYKIIEKKQPVAFWCNPISGHNTLYWYLQNLGQGPELLIRYENEEAVDDSQLPKDRFSAERLKGVDSTLKIQPAELGDSAVYLCASSRRGGGGDEQFFGPGTRLTVL.